The 17 T cell receptor beta chains in this list originate from one sample, sequenced in a study of blood T cell repertoires in COVID-19. The protocol was immunoSEQ multiplex PCR, while the TCRdb copy is restricted to in-frame clones and leaves out a portion. Of 150,000 or so clones listed, 78% are singletons. The sequencing input was peripheral blood. The receptor set was obtained from an elderly man with acute or convalescent COVID-19.

This clone has only a few counts. This chain uses TRBV11-2 with TRBJ1-2; 8 bases fit TRBD1. The V gene end was trimmed by 4 bases and the J gene end by 8 bases; junction bases not matched to a gene: 12. CDR1 and CDR2 from the germline V gene are SGHAT and FQNNGV. The CDR3 covers 15 residues. For the CDR3, the DNA is TGTGCCAGCAGCTCCGGACAGGGCCCTGTTGGGGGCTACACCTTC. Translation: CASSSGQGPVGGYTF. Drawing the rest from reference TRBV11-2 and TRBJ1-2, the complete variable domain is EAGVAQSPRYKIIEKRQSVAFWCNPISGHATLYWYQQILGQGPKLLIQFQNNGVVDDSQLPKDRFSAERLKGVDSTLKIQPAKLEDSAVYLCASSSGQGPVGGYTFGSGTRLTVV.

The J gene is TRBJ2-5, the V gene TRBV7-6; 16 positions agree with TRBD2. CDR1 is SGHVS and CDR2 is FNYEAQ in the germline V gene. This CDR3 region has 18 residues. J was trimmed by 0 bases and V by 5 bases; bases with no gene match: 6. CDR3 residues: CASSRSGTSGGDQETQYF. DNA for the CDR3: TGTGCCAGCAGCCGATCAGGGACTAGCGGGGGGGACCAAGAGACCCAGTACTTC.

This clone was observed a single time. The rearrangement uses TRBV6-5 and TRBJ2-1, with TRBD2 matching 12 bases. This CDR3 is built from 16 residues. CDR1 is MNHEY and CDR2 is SVGAGI in the germline V gene. J gave up 7 bases and V 2 bases, and 6 bases lay outside the gene matches. The CDR3 protein is CASSYSLAGGENEQFF. DNA of the CDR3: TGTGCCAGCAGTTACAGCCTAGCGGGGGGGGAGAATGAGCAGTTCTTC.

The CDR3 bases are TGTGCCAGCAGCTTATCCAGGGAGGCAGATACGCAGTATTTT. This translates into CASSLSREADTQYF. The chain carries TRBV7-2 and TRBJ2-3, with a weak D call TRBD2 (6 bases). The CDR3 spans 14 residues. Trimming stripped 2 bases from V and 4 bases from J, with 10 bases between. CDR1 SGHTA and CDR2 FQGNSA come from the germline V gene.

The chain uses TRBV11-3 and TRBJ2-3, with TRBD2 matching 12 bases. The CDR3 runs 17 residues. The germline V gene encodes CDR1 SGHNT and CDR2 YENEEA. J gave up 5 bases and V 1 base, and 7 bases lay outside the gene matches. CDR3 DNA: TGTGCCAGCAGCTTAGGGGCTAGCGGGGGGGTTGTAGATACGCAGTATTTT. This sequence encodes CASSLGASGGVVDTQYF. The full variable domain, rest sourced from reference TRBV11-3 and TRBJ2-3, is EAGVVQSPRYKIIEKKQPVAFWCNPISGHNTLYWYLQNLGQGPELLIRYENEEAVDDSQLPKDRFSAERLKGVDSTLKIQPAELGDSAVYLCASSLGASGGVVDTQYFGPGTRLTVL.

The chain carries TRBV6-2 or TRBV6-3 and TRBJ2-3; TRBD2 aligns across 9 bases. The germline gives CDR1 MNHEY, CDR2 SVGEGT. V lost 2 bases to trimming and J lost 10 bases; unmatched junction nucleotides: 10. The CDR3 is made up of 15 amino acids. The CDR3 is CASSYLASGVRAQYF. In nucleotides, the CDR3 is TGTGCCAGCAGTTACCTGGCTAGCGGGGTAAGGGCGCAGTATTTT.

The chain combines TRBV27 with TRBJ2-1; 7 positions agree with TRBD2. The CDR3 covers 16 residues. Trimming removed 3 bases from V and 0 bases from J; junction bases left unmatched: 5. Germline V lookup: CDR1 MNHEY, CDR2 SMNVEV (reference sequence). The CDR3 region is CASSFLSGASYNEQFF. The DNA for the CDR3 is TGTGCCAGCAGTTTTTTAAGCGGGGCCTCCTACAATGAGCAGTTCTTC.

The chain links TRBV12-3 or TRBV12-4 to TRBJ2-1, with D hard to call. CDR3 length: 13 residues. Trimming cost V 9 bases and J 0 bases, with 9 bases left between them. CDR3 sequence reads: CASTQYSYNEQFF. The CDR3, as DNA: TGTGCCAGTACACAATACTCCTACAATGAGCAGTTCTTC.

The chain joins TRBV3-1 (or the pseudogene TRBV3-2) to TRBJ2-2; D uncertain. V was trimmed by 2 bases and J by 6 bases, leaving 16 bases between them. The CDR3 has 16 amino acids. In germline, CDR1 is LGHDT, CDR2 YNNKEL (reference sequence). The CDR3 spells CASSQSGSRISGELFF. The CDR3, as DNA: TGTGCCAGCAGCCAATCCGGTTCTCGTATCTCCGGGGAGCTGTTTTTT.

This clone has just one count. The rearrangement joins TRBV30 to TRBJ1-1, with D possibly matching TRBD1 (6 bases). The CDR3 consists of 12 residues. CDR1 and CDR2 from the germline V gene are GTSNPN and SVGIG (reference sequence). Trimming shortened V by 5 bases and J by 5 bases, and 12 bases separated the two germline ends. The CDR3 is CAWGRGGTEAFF. DNA of the CDR3: TGTGCCTGGGGGAGAGGGGGAACTGAAGCTTTCTTT.

V usage is TRBV10-2 and J usage is TRBJ2-7; D is undetermined. Germline lookup yields CDR1 WSHSY and CDR2 SAAADI. This CDR3 contains 13 residues. V gave up 6 bases and J gave up 3 bases, with 12 bases separating them. The CDR3 loop is CASSPDTFYEQYV. The DNA for the CDR3 is TGCGCCAGCAGCCCCGACACCTTCTACGAGCAGTACGTC.

Comments on this clone: It is unclear where the CDR3 begins or ends on the DNA, so no DNA is shown, and the CDR3 is as TCRdb lists it. The V gene is TRBV11-2, the J gene TRBJ2-1; the D call of TRBD2 is as the table states it, not checked on the DNA. Counting both end residues, the CDR3 totals 19 amino acids. Germline CDR1 SGHAT, CDR2 FQNNGV. The CDR3 here is CASSLRAGTTTGSYNEQFF.

The chain links TRBV7-2 to TRBJ2-3, with TRBD2 identical over 10 bases. Trimming took 2 bases from V and 6 from J; bases not matched to a gene: 5. The CDR3 has 15 amino acids. Germline V gene data show CDR1 as SGHTA and CDR2 as FQGNSA. The CDR3 nucleotides read TGTGCCAGCAGCTTACAGCGGGGGGGCGGGGATACGCAGTATTTT. Protein: CASSLQRGGGDTQYF.

J is TRBJ1-1 and V is TRBV28; D unresolved. The V and J ends lost 6 bases and 0 bases respectively, with 2 bases between them. Germline V gives CDR1 MDHEN, CDR2 SYDVKM. CDR3 length equals 11 residues. This chain's CDR3 is CASSMNTEAFF. CDR3 nucleotides: TGTGCCAGCAGCATGAACACTGAAGCTTTCTTT.

The chain uses TRBV5-4 and TRBJ1-2; D uncertain. V lost 4 bases and J 4 bases, leaving 17 bases between the germline ends. CDR3 length: 15 amino acids. The germline CDR1 and CDR2 sequences are SGHNT and YYREEE (reference sequence). CDR3 protein: CASSPVRERGYGYTF. The CDR3 bases are TGTGCCAGCAGCCCGGTCCGGGAGCGAGGCTATGGCTACACCTTC.

This chain links TRBV24-1 with TRBJ2-1, with TRBD1 matching over 7 bases. The germline CDR1 and CDR2 sequences are KGHDR and SFDVKD. V was pared by 3 bases and J by 0 bases, with 4 bases of the junction left unmatched. This CDR3 has 16 residues. CDR3 in DNA: TGTGCCACCAGTGATCCCAGGGGGAGCTCCTACAATGAGCAGTTCTTC. Amino acid sequence: CATSDPRGSSYNEQFF.

The CDR3 reads CASGRQSTNEKLFF. The CDR3 nucleotides are TGTGCCAGCGGAAGACAGTCAACTAATGAAAAACTGTTTTTT. V and J are TRBV28 and TRBJ1-4, with a weak D call TRBD1 (5 bases). The V end was cut by 8 bases, the J end by 0 bases, with 10 bases between. CDR1 is MDHEN and CDR2 is SYDVKM in the germline V gene. There are 14 residues in the CDR3. The full variable domain, in which reference TRBV28 and TRBJ1-4 provide the parts outside the CDR3, is DVKVTQSSRYLVKRTGEKVFLECVQDMDHENMFWYRQDPGLGLRLIYFSYDVKMKEKGDIPEGYSVSREKKERFSLILESASTNQTSMYLCASGRQSTNEKLFFGSGTQLSVL.